Below are 14 T cell receptor beta chains sequenced from a single sample in a study of T cells after yellow fever vaccination. MiXCR was run by TCRdb on the 5' RACE reads, yielding one entry per CDR3 protein. The top ten hold around 19% of the sample, which has some 240,000 distinct CDR3 sequences, 3.6% seen once. This material consisted of PBMCs, taken 15 days after the yellow fever booster vaccination. These receptors were taken from a man younger than 30 who received the YFV17D yellow fever vaccine.

Many counts were recorded for this clonotype. V usage is TRBV5-5 and J usage is TRBJ2-3; D is uncertain. The CDR3 spans 15 residues. Germline CDR1 and CDR2: SGHKS and YYEKEE (reference sequence). V lost 4 bases, J lost 3 bases, and 15 bases lay in between. The CDR3 region is CASSPRPERTDTQYF. DNA for the CDR3: TGTGCCAGCAGCCCCCGCCCCGAACGAACAGATACGCAGTATTTT.

This clonotype was seen many times. The chain couples TRBV7-2 to TRBJ2-3, with 10 bases aligning to TRBD2. V trimming: 0 bases; J trimming: 6 bases; junction bases outside the gene matches: 3. Germline values: CDR1 SGHTA, CDR2 FQGNSA. The CDR3 runs 15 residues. The CDR3 DNA reads TGTGCCAGCAGCTTAGCTCAGCGGGGGGGGGATACGCAGTATTTT. This gives the protein CASSLAQRGGDTQYF.

This clonotype was recorded many times. The chain has TRBV27 and TRBJ2-5; D gene uncertain. CDR1 and CDR2 (germline): MNHEY, SMNVEV (reference sequence). V was trimmed by 2 bases and J by 0 bases, leaving 13 bases between them. The CDR3 has 16 residues. The CDR3 region is CASSLRWGRNQETQYF. The CDR3 DNA sequence: TGTGCCAGCAGTTTAAGGTGGGGTAGGAACCAAGAGACCCAGTACTTC.

There are many counts of this clonotype. The rearrangement joins TRBV5-1 to TRBJ2-2; D is tentatively TRBD1 or TRBD2 (5 bases each). Trimming removed 10 bases from V and 4 bases from J, with 17 bases in between. In germline, CDR1 is SGHRS, CDR2 YFSETQ. The CDR3 extends over 14 amino acids. CDR3: CASATGLGTGELFF. CDR3 nucleotide sequence: TGCGCCTCGGCTACGGGGCTGGGCACCGGGGAGCTGTTTTTT.

This clonotype was recorded at least ten times. The rearrangement joins TRBV20-1 to TRBJ2-3; 11 nucleotides match TRBD2. J lost 6 bases, V lost 2 bases, and 4 bases had no gene match. The CDR3 spans 14 residues. Germline V lookup: CDR1 DFQATT, CDR2 SNEGSKA (reference sequence). The CDR3 is CSARLAGGQDTQYF. The CDR3 DNA reads as TGCAGTGCTAGATTAGCGGGGGGGCAGGATACGCAGTATTTT.

Ten or more counts support this clonotype. The gene calls are TRBV6-5 and TRBJ2-2; tentative D call: TRBD2 (6 bases). The V gene lost 9 bases and the J gene lost 1 base, with 12 bases spanning the gap. The CDR3 is 14 amino acids. The germline CDR1 and CDR2 sequences are MNHEY and SVGAGI. The chain's CDR3 is CASAPGLNTGELFF. As DNA, the CDR3 is TGTGCCAGTGCCCCGGGACTGAACACCGGGGAGCTGTTTTTT.

This clonotype was counted ten times or more. This sequence joins TRBV6-2 or TRBV6-3 and TRBJ2-1; either TRBD1 or TRBD2 may supply D (5 bases each). The CDR3 is 11 amino acids. With 4 bases removed from V and 11 bases from J, the gap between germline ends came to 9 bases. The germline gives CDR1 MNHEY, CDR2 SVGEGT. CDR3 amino acids: CASSLGVQQFF. CDR3 DNA sequence: TGTGCCAGCAGTTTGGGGGTTCAGCAGTTCTTC.

This clonotype occurred many times. The gene calls are TRBV7-2 and TRBJ1-4; TRBD1 matches 9 bases. This CDR3 comprises 14 residues. Germline V gives CDR1 SGHTA, CDR2 FQGNSA. V lost 5 bases, J lost 8 bases, and 6 bases stayed unmatched. The DNA of the CDR3 is TGTGCCAGCAGCCCGGGACAGGGACGGGAAAAACTGTTTTTT. Translated: CASSPGQGREKLFF.

In this sample, this clonotype turned up many times. The chain is built from TRBV25-1 and TRBJ2-1, with a weak D call TRBD1 (5 bases). The CDR3 sequence is 12 residues long. Between the trimmed V and J ends, which lost 2 bases and 10 bases, there was a span of 9 bases. CDR1 and CDR2 from the germline V gene are MGHDK and SYGVNS. CDR3 in amino acids: CASSEADREQFF. In DNA form, the CDR3 reads TGTGCCAGCAGTGAAGCCGACAGAGAGCAGTTCTTC.

In this sample, this clonotype turned up many times. This chain connects TRBV29-1 to TRBJ2-2; no clear D. CDR3 size: 11 residues. Germline V gives CDR1 SQVTM, CDR2 ANQGSEA. V lost 6 bases and J 6 bases, leaving 8 bases between the germline ends. The CDR3 reads CSVHAAGELFF. DNA for the CDR3: TGCAGCGTCCATGCCGCCGGGGAGCTGTTTTTT.

This clonotype was counted many times. The rearrangement links TRBV7-2 to TRBJ2-3; D may be TRBD1 (5 bases). CDR1 and CDR2 from the germline V gene are SGHTA and FQGNSA. CDR3 length equals 15 residues. The V and J ends lost 3 bases and 3 bases respectively, with 13 bases between them. The CDR3 nucleotides are TGTGCCAGCAGCTTCCTTGGGGCGATAACAGATACGCAGTATTTT. Translated: CASSFLGAITDTQYF.

This clonotype came up many times. The chain combines TRBV7-2 with TRBJ2-1, with D unclear. The CDR3 extends over 12 amino acids. Germline-derived CDR1 and CDR2 are SGHTA and FQGNSA. V gave up 5 bases and J gave up 4 bases, with 6 bases separating them. The CDR3 reads CASSLRYNEQFF. The DNA for the CDR3 is TGTGCCAGCAGCCTTAGGTACAATGAGCAGTTCTTC.

The table lists this clonotype with many counts. V is TRBV29-1 and J is TRBJ1-4, with D maybe TRBD1 (5 bases). Deletions cut 7 bases from V and 4 bases from J, with 10 bases between. Germline V CDR1 and CDR2: SQVTM, ANQGSEA. This CDR3 contains 12 residues. This CDR3 is CSATGDNEKLFF. The CDR3 DNA follows: TGCAGCGCCACAGGTGATAATGAAAAACTGTTTTTT.

This clonotype was counted at least ten times. One junction end does not reproduce the germline sequence, and a read error may be involved. This chain connects TRBV5-1 to TRBJ2-1; 9 bases agree with TRBD1. The CDR3 contains 14 residues. Germline V lookup: CDR1 SGHRS, CDR2 YFSETQ. The CDR3 nucleotides read TGTGCCAGCAGCCCGGACAGGGGCTACAATGAGCAGTTCTTC. It specifies CASSPDRGYNEQFF.